The clone carrying this T cell receptor beta chain was seen only a few times. Its target is unknown. This specimen comes from a study of beta chain features in type 1 diabetes. The whole isolated RNA underwent reverse transcription, so sequencing captured expressed TCRB transcripts. Sequenced by immunoSEQ multiplex PCR; TCRdb stores in-frame clones only, minus some. The data contain hundreds of thousands of clones, 13% of them singletons. Study-wide points: Amplification by PCR could prefer shorter templates, with the same effect in patients and controls. Type 1 diabetes patients had fewer VDJ junction insertions and more deletions. All four CD4+ subsets of Type 1 diabetes patients contained TCRB CDR3s that were moderately but significantly shorter.

The sequence was obtained from a man between 18 and 35 years old with type 1 diabetes. Sequenced input: naive CD4+ T cells from blood.

CDR3 region: CASSLEPGHPTGDTQYF. The CDR3 DNA is TGCGCCAGCAGCTTGGAGCCGGGCCACCCCACGGGGGATACGCAGTATTTT. The chain has TRBV5-1 and TRBJ2-3, with TRBD2 as a possible D gene (5 bases). This CDR3 contains 17 residues. The germline CDR1 and CDR2 sequences are SGHRS and YFSETQ. The ends were cut back, 0 bases at V and 6 bases at J, with 20 bases in the middle.